This TCR beta chain was recorded in a study of blood T cell repertoires in COVID-19. About the study: The study drew acute and convalescent COVID-19 samples from the United States, Italy and Spain. Sample material is recorded as cDNA or gDNA derived from T cells, B-cell-depleted T cells, or PBMCs.

Libraries were prepared by immunoSEQ multiplex PCR; TCRdb keeps only in-frame clonotypes and omits some of them. The sample contains a few hundred thousand clones, about 87% of which appear only once. After removal of 6 bases from V and 6 bases from J, the junction contained 11 bases not matched to a gene. The CDR3 runs 15 residues. Germline loops: CDR1 SNHLY, CDR2 FYNNEI. V and J are TRBV2 and TRBJ1-5; 7 nucleotides line up with TRBD1. The sample comprised peripheral blood. This receptor was identified in a woman aged 45-65 years with COVID-19, enrolled during active disease. The CDR3 bases are TGTGCCAGCAGAACAGGGGCGACTGGAGGTCAGCCCCAGCATTTT. Its translation: CASRTGATGGQPQHF.